The clone carrying this T cell receptor beta chain was seen ten or more times. A second PCR of about 7 to 12 cycles used a sample-barcoded 5' primer and a J-beta primer mix. From the 5' RACE reads, TCRdb called clonotypes with MiXCR, one entry per CDR3 protein. This sample yields fewer than 900,000 distinct CDR3 sequences, of which roughly 45% are seen a single time; approximately 22% belongs to the top ten. This record comes from a study of blood T cells in healthy people across ages. This CDR3 has 13 amino acids. Germline V gene lookup returns CDR1 KGHSH and CDR2 LQKENI. V was trimmed by 8 bases and J by 0 bases, leaving 11 bases between them. Extracted total RNA amounted to at least 5.5 micrograms for each sample.

The specimen was blood. The gene calls are TRBV18 and TRBJ2-7, with a possible D match to TRBD2 (6 bases). This TCR derives from a woman aged 55-75 years in good health. The CDR3 protein is CASSPGSSYEQYF. CDR3 DNA sequence: TGTGCCAGCAGTCCCGGGAGCTCCTACGAGCAGTACTTC.